These 18 T cell receptor beta chains share one sample of origin, sequenced in a study of T-cell memory formation after mild COVID-19. TCRdb independently ran MiXCR on the 5' RACE reads; one entry per CDR3 protein. The table has roughly 260,000 distinct CDR3 sequences, approximately 16% seen once. Specimen: PBMCs or a T cell subset sorted from them (not recorded which). All receptors come from a man aged 18 to 29 who had mild COVID-19 (a few samples of this study predate the infection). Cell type and time point are not known.

On this clonotype itself: A much bigger clone sits one base away, suggesting this may be a read error. V gene TRBV14 combines with J gene TRBJ1-5, with D hard to call. Trimming removed 0 bases at V and 1 base at J, with 1 base between. The CDR3 is 13 residues long. Germline V gives CDR1 SGHDN, CDR2 FVKESK. CDR3 protein: CASSQESNQPQHF. The CDR3 DNA reads as TGTGCCAGCAGCCAAGAGAGCAATCAGCCCCAGCATTTT.

The CDR3 DNA reads as TGTGCCAGCAGTTTAGCTCGGTACCGGGAACCCCAGTACTTC. Amino acid sequence: CASSLARYREPQYF. The J gene is TRBJ2-5, the V gene TRBV12-3 or TRBV12-4, with TRBD2 as a possible D gene (5 bases). Trimming removed 0 bases at V and 9 bases at J, with 14 bases between. This CDR3 is 14 amino acids long.

The table lists this clonotype with a few counts. V and J are TRBV7-3 and TRBJ1-1, with D unresolved. The V end was cut by 3 bases, the J end by 3 bases, with 8 bases between. The germline V gene encodes CDR1 SGHTA and CDR2 FQGTGA. CDR3 length: 13 amino acids. CDR3 sequence: CASSFGLDTEAFF. Written as DNA, the CDR3 is TGTGCCAGCAGCTTCGGGTTGGACACTGAAGCTTTCTTT.

The chain employs TRBV5-4 and TRBJ2-2; the D gene is possibly TRBD1 (6 bases). V gave up 6 bases and J gave up 1 base, with 10 bases separating them. The CDR3 extends over 14 amino acids. Germline V gives CDR1 SGHNT, CDR2 YYREEE (reference sequence). The CDR3 protein is CASTPGQNTGELFF. CDR3 bases: TGTGCCAGCACCCCGGGACAGAACACCGGGGAGCTGTTTTTT.

This clonotype appeared a few times. The CDR3 reads CASRPRTSGAYNEQFF. The CDR3 bases are TGTGCCAGCAGACCACGGACTAGCGGGGCCTACAATGAGCAGTTCTTC. This chain joins TRBV7-2 and TRBJ2-1, with 12 bases fitting TRBD2. CDR1 is SGHTA, CDR2 FQGNSA, per germline. This CDR3 is 16 amino acids long. After removal of 6 bases from V and 2 bases from J, the junction contained 5 bases not matched to a gene.

This clonotype occurred once. The V call is TRBV20-1, the J call TRBJ2-1; 9 nucleotides line up with TRBD2. V shed 2 bases and J 0 bases; nucleotides not matched to a gene: 5. The V gene's germline CDR1 is DFQATT and CDR2 SNEGSKA (reference sequence). There are 16 residues in the CDR3. DNA for the CDR3: TGCAGTGCTAGACTAGCGGGGCTCCCCTCCTACAATGAGCAGTTCTTC. The encoded protein is CSARLAGLPSYNEQFF.

A few counts support this clonotype. V usage is TRBV5-1 and J usage is TRBJ2-1; 13 bases fit TRBD2. The trim removed 4 bases at V and 7 bases at J, leaving 8 bases unmatched. CDR1 is SGHRS and CDR2 is YFSETQ in the germline V gene. The CDR3 extends over 16 amino acids. In nucleotides, the CDR3 is TGCGCCAGCAGCGAGCCGACTAGCGGGGGGCAAAATGAGCAGTTCTTC. This translates into CASSEPTSGGQNEQFF.

The chain carries TRBV6-5 and TRBJ1-4; D is perhaps TRBD1 (5 bases). V lost 1 base and J lost 6, with 12 bases in between. The length of the CDR3 is 15 residues. Germline V gives CDR1 MNHEY, CDR2 SVGAGI. CDR3 loop: CASSYWGRTDEKLFF. As DNA, the CDR3 is TGTGCCAGCAGTTACTGGGGCAGGACTGATGAAAAACTGTTTTTT.

This clonotype was counted only a few times. The rearrangement links TRBV5-5 to TRBJ2-5; 13 nucleotides align to TRBD2. Looked up from germline, CDR1 is SGHKS and CDR2 is YYEKEE (reference sequence). CDR3 length: 15 residues. Trimming at V came to 6 bases and at J to 5 bases, leaving 7 bases not matched to a gene. DNA for the CDR3: TGTGCCAGCACCGTACTAGCGGGGGGGCCTGAGACCCAGTACTTC. Protein: CASTVLAGGPETQYF.

The genes are TRBV25-1 and TRBJ1-1; D perhaps matches TRBD1 (6 bases). The CDR3 extends over 15 amino acids. Germline assignment: CDR1 MGHDK and CDR2 SYGVNS. Trimming cost V 1 base and J 3 bases, with 12 bases left between them. The CDR3 region has the DNA TGTGCCAGCAGTGAATCCGCGACAGGAGACACTGAAGCTTTCTTT. It translates to CASSESATGDTEAFF.

This clonotype came up a few times. This chain joins TRBV28 and TRBJ2-7, with a possible D match to TRBD1 (5 bases). Germline CDR1 MDHEN, CDR2 SYDVKM. Trimming left V 1 base short and J 1 base short, with 11 bases between. This CDR3 is built from 15 residues. The CDR3 sequence is CASSLSPTGSYEQYF. In DNA form, the CDR3 reads TGTGCCAGCAGTTTATCCCCCACAGGATCCTACGAGCAGTACTTC. Full variable domain (missing parts from reference TRBV28 and TRBJ2-7): DVKVTQSSRYLVKRTGEKVFLECVQDMDHENMFWYRQDPGLGLRLIYFSYDVKMKEKGDIPEGYSVSREKKERFSLILESASTNQTSMYLCASSLSPTGSYEQYFGPGTRLTVT.

This clonotype was detected once. V usage is TRBV18 and J usage is TRBJ1-2, with a tentative D call TRBD1 (5 bases). The V and J ends lost 3 bases and 8 bases respectively, with 16 bases between them. The length of the CDR3 is 14 residues. Germline-derived CDR1 and CDR2 are KGHSH and LQKENI. The CDR3 protein is CASSPTGDAWGYTF. CDR3 sequence (DNA): TGTGCCAGCTCACCTACCGGGGACGCTTGGGGCTACACCTTC.

The chain links TRBV7-2 to TRBJ1-2, with D tentatively TRBD1 (5 bases). V was trimmed by 5 bases and J by 4 bases, leaving 17 bases between them. The germline V gene has CDR1 SGHTA and CDR2 FQGNSA. CDR3 size: 15 residues. CDR3 residues: CASSPGQPPGYGYTF. CDR3 nucleotides: TGTGCCAGCAGCCCAGGACAACCTCCTGGCTATGGCTACACCTTC. Complete variable domain (other parts from reference TRBV7-2 and TRBJ1-2): GAGVSQSPSNKVTEKGKDVELRCDPISGHTALYWYRQSLGQGLEFLIYFQGNSAPDKSGLPSDRFSAERTGGSVSTLTIQRTQQEDSAVYLCASSPGQPPGYGYTFGSGTRLTVV.

The chain joins TRBV7-6 to TRBJ2-3, with 9 bases matching TRBD2. V lost 5 bases and J lost 2; bases outside the gene matches: 8. Looked up from germline, CDR1 is SGHVS and CDR2 is FNYEAQ. There are 16 residues in the CDR3. In nucleotides, the CDR3 is TGTGCCAGCAGCCTAATAGCGGGGGCCAACACAGATACGCAGTATTTT. This gives the protein CASSLIAGANTDTQYF.

This chain uses TRBV27 with TRBJ1-1; possible D gene TRBD1, 6 bases. Germline CDR1 MNHEY, CDR2 SMNVEV (reference sequence). Trimming cost V 2 bases and J 4 bases, with 20 bases left between them. The CDR3 contains 17 residues. The CDR3, as DNA: TGTGCCAGCAGTTTAACTCGGGGGCCTGGGGGGCTCACTGAAGCTTTCTTT. Translating it yields CASSLTRGPGGLTEAFF.

This clonotype was seen a handful of times. This chain uses TRBV5-1 with TRBJ2-2; perhaps D is TRBD1 or TRBD2 (5 bases each). Trimming removed 4 bases from V and 5 bases from J, with 9 bases in between. The CDR3 length is 13 residues. CDR1 is SGHRS and CDR2 is YFSETQ in the germline V gene. CDR3 DNA sequence: TGCGCCAGCAGCAGGGGAGAGACCGGGGAGCTGTTTTTT. Amino acid sequence: CASSRGETGELFF.

This clonotype has a handful of counts. The chain links TRBV5-1 to TRBJ2-2; perhaps TRBD2 as D (5 bases). This CDR3 has 16 residues. V shed 1 base and J shed 2 bases, with 12 bases lying between them. The germline CDR1 and CDR2 sequences are SGHRS and YFSETQ. CDR3 bases: TGCGCCAGCAGCTTGTATGAGACTACCAACACCGGGGAGCTGTTTTTT. Translated: CASSLYETTNTGELFF.

This clonotype has only a few counts. The chain employs TRBV5-1 and TRBJ2-2; perhaps TRBD1 as D (6 bases). The V end lost 1 base, the J end lost 7 bases, and 17 bases lay between the germline ends. Germline CDR1 and CDR2: SGHRS and YFSETQ. This CDR3 has 16 amino acids. The CDR3 reads CASSLLSRGLGGELFF. CDR3 sequence (DNA): TGCGCCAGCAGCTTGCTTTCCAGGGGCCTGGGCGGGGAGCTGTTTTTT.